The rows below give T cell receptor beta chains drawn from one sample of a study of blood T cells in healthy people across ages. TCRdb re-called the 5' RACE reads through MiXCR, storing one row per CDR3 protein. The sample contains 850,000 to 1,100,000 distinct CDR3 sequences, 35% to 45% of which appear only once. The sequenced sample consisted of blood. The receptor source for this set is a man younger than 35 in good health. The CDR3 runs from the conserved cysteine through the conserved F or W. The D gene is left open where the match is weak. Clone size appears in some rows only: once, few, many, or a class for an expanded clone.

size: few; V: TRBV4-3; J: TRBJ1-1; D: TRBD1; CDR3: CASSRGQDGSEAFF; DNA: TGCGCCAGCAGCCGCGGACAGGATGGGAGTGAAGCTTTCTTT
size: .; V: TRBV7-2; J: TRBJ1-5; D: .; CDR3: CASSSDWVALQPQHF; DNA: TGTGCCAGCAGCTCAGACTGGGTAGCTCTGCAGCCCCAGCATTTT
size: .; V: TRBV7-2; J: TRBJ2-3; D: .; CDR3: CASSGGIQGDTQYF; DNA: TGTGCCAGCAGCGGGGGGATTCAGGGAGATACGCAGTATTTT
size: .; V: TRBV20-1; J: TRBJ2-4; D: .; CDR3: CSARVAAKNIQYF; DNA: TGCAGTGCTAGAGTGGCGGCCAAAAACATTCAGTACTTC
size: few; V: TRBV6-2/TRBV6-3; J: TRBJ1-2; D: .; CDR3: CASSRTIGNYGYTF; DNA: TGTGCCAGCAGTAGGACGATCGGGAACTATGGCTACACCTTC
size: few; V: TRBV6-5; J: TRBJ1-2; D: .; CDR3: CASSPQGIPNYGYTF; DNA: TGTGCCAGCAGTCCCCAGGGAATACCCAACTATGGCTACACCTTC
size: once; V: TRBV28; J: TRBJ1-4; D: .; CDR3: CASSSQVSNEKLFF; DNA: TGTGCCAGCAGTTCCCAGGTATCTAATGAAAAACTGTTTTTT
size: once; V: TRBV18; J: TRBJ2-1; D: .; CDR3: CASSLESGTYRGHEQFF; DNA: TGTGCCAGCTCACTGGAGTCCGGGACATATAGAGGGCATGAGCAGTTCTTC
size: .; V: TRBV5-1; J: TRBJ2-3; D: .; CDR3: CASSPSQAGTDTQYF; DNA: TGCGCCAGCAGCCCAAGCCAGGCGGGCACAGATACGCAGTATTTT
size: few; V: TRBV5-1; J: TRBJ2-3; D: TRBD1; CDR3: CASSSERTGTVDTQYF; DNA: TGCGCCAGCAGTTCCGAAAGGACAGGGACAGTAGATACGCAGTATTTT
size: few; V: TRBV15; J: TRBJ2-2; D: .; CDR3: CATSSRLDTLTGELFF; DNA: TGTGCCACCAGCTCTCGGCTCGACACTTTGACCGGGGAGCTGTTTTTT
size: .; V: TRBV4-2; J: TRBJ2-3; D: TRBD1; CDR3: CASSPFYRGITDTQYF; DNA: TGTGCCAGCAGCCCCTTTTACAGGGGAATCACAGATACGCAGTATTTT
size: few; V: TRBV12-3/TRBV12-4; J: TRBJ1-5; D: TRBD1; CDR3: CASSLGTGGRQPQHF; DNA: TGTGCCAGCAGTTTAGGGACAGGGGGTCGTCAGCCCCAGCATTTT
size: .; V: TRBV4-3; J: TRBJ2-6; D: .; CDR3: CASSQDAVSGANVLTF; DNA: TGCGCCAGCAGCCAAGATGCCGTCTCTGGGGCCAACGTCCTGACTTTC
size: .; V: TRBV12-3/TRBV12-4; J: TRBJ2-5; D: .; CDR3: CASSLGQPETQYF; DNA: TGTGCCAGCAGTTTAGGGCAGCCTGAGACCCAGTACTTC
size: many; V: TRBV25-1; J: TRBJ2-3; D: TRBD1; CDR3: CASSDAGQGTDTQYF; DNA: TGTGCCAGCAGTGACGCGGGACAGGGGACAGATACGCAGTATTTT
size: .; V: TRBV27; J: TRBJ1-6; D: .; CDR3: CASSSAGPYSPLHF; DNA: TGTGCCAGCAGTAGCGCGGGTCCCTATTCACCCCTCCACTTT
size: many; V: TRBV7-9; J: TRBJ2-1; D: TRBD1; CDR3: CASIQNYRGGDEQFF; DNA: TGTGCCAGCATCCAGAACTACAGGGGTGGCGATGAGCAGTTCTTC
size: few; V: TRBV20-1; J: TRBJ2-3; D: .; CDR3: CSAGRADTQYF; DNA: TGCAGTGCTGGGAGAGCAGATACGCAGTATTTT
size: .; V: TRBV11-1; J: TRBJ2-1; D: .; CDR3: CASSLGVGAEVSNEQFF; DNA: TGTGCCAGCAGCTTAGGTGTGGGGGCAGAGGTATCGAATGAGCAGTTCTTC
size: few; V: TRBV20-1; J: TRBJ2-2; D: .; CDR3: CSARRVREFGELFF; DNA: TGCAGTGCTAGAAGGGTCAGGGAGTTCGGGGAGCTGTTTTTT
size: .; V: TRBV6-2/TRBV6-3; J: TRBJ2-7; D: TRBD1; CDR3: CASSYRTGGINEQYF; DNA: TGTGCCAGCAGTTACCGGACAGGGGGTATCAACGAGCAGTACTTC
size: once; V: TRBV4-2; J: TRBJ1-1; D: .; CDR3: CASSQSQGIRTEAFF; DNA: TGTGCCAGTAGCCAATCACAGGGTATCAGGACTGAAGCTTTCTTT
size: few; V: TRBV27; J: TRBJ2-1; D: .; CDR3: CASSSPRREQFF; DNA: TGTGCCAGCAGTTCTCCCCGAAGGGAGCAGTTCTTC
size: .; V: TRBV20-1; J: TRBJ2-1; D: TRBD2; CDR3: CSAGGLAGGPNEQFF; DNA: TGCAGTGCGGGGGGACTAGCGGGGGGGCCGAATGAGCAGTTCTTC
size: many; V: TRBV4-2; J: TRBJ2-5; D: .; CDR3: CASSQEGVYQETQYF; DNA: TGTGCCAGCAGCCAAGAAGGGGTGTACCAAGAGACCCAGTACTTC
size: .; V: TRBV12-3/TRBV12-4; J: TRBJ1-5; D: TRBD1; CDR3: CASSPRWTGNYSNQPQHF; DNA: TGTGCCAGCAGTCCCCGCTGGACAGGAAATTATAGCAATCAGCCCCAGCATTTT
size: few; V: TRBV4-2; J: TRBJ2-5; D: .; CDR3: CASSAGQKETQYF; DNA: TGTGCCAGCAGCGCGGGACAGAAAGAGACCCAGTACTTC